Listed below are T cell receptor beta chains from one sample, sequenced in a study of T cell responses to AZD1222 COVID-19 vaccine. Only in-frame clones appear in the TCRdb table, and some are missing; sequencing was by immunoSEQ multiplex PCR. The table lists fewer than 200,000 clones, 70% to 90% of them singletons, with 1.5% to 2% in the top ten. Material: peripheral blood, obtained on day 0 of AZD1222 vaccination. The receptors originated from an adult in good health. The CDR3 runs from the conserved cysteine through the conserved F or W. D genes are given only for firm matches. Rows may omit the clone size; those that give it use once, few, many or a size class.

V: TRBV19; J: TRBJ2-1; D: NA; size: NA; DNA: TGTGCCAGTAAACAAGCGGGCGGATACAATGAGCAGTTCTTC; CDR3: CASKQAGGYNEQFF
V: TRBV7-7; J: TRBJ2-1; D: NA; size: NA; DNA: TGTGCTAGCAGCTTAGGAGCGGCTACCTACAATGAGCAGTTCTTC; CDR3: CASSLGAATYNEQFF
V: TRBV27; J: TRBJ1-1; D: NA; size: once; DNA: TGTGCCAGCAGTTTCTCCGACAGGTCCACTGAAGCTTTCTTT; CDR3: CASSFSDRSTEAFF
V: TRBV28; J: TRBJ2-1; D: TRBD1; size: NA; DNA: TGTGCCAGCAGTTTTTCTCCAAGGGGGCACAATGAGCAGTTCTTC; CDR3: CASSFSPRGHNEQFF
V: TRBV5-1; J: TRBJ1-1; D: NA; size: NA; DNA: TGCGCCAGCAGCCCAGGGGCCGAGATGAACACTGAAGCTTTCTTT; CDR3: CASSPGAEMNTEAFF
V: TRBV30; J: TRBJ1-1; D: NA; size: NA; DNA: TGTGCCTGGGGGAACACTGAAGCTTTCTTT; CDR3: CAWGNTEAFF
V: TRBV28; J: TRBJ1-4; D: NA; size: NA; DNA: TGTGCCAGCAGTTTGGGGAGTGGGGACACAAATGAAAAACTGTTTTTT; CDR3: CASSLGSGDTNEKLFF
V: TRBV20-1; J: TRBJ1-6; D: NA; size: NA; DNA: TGCAGTGCTAGTCCGGCCGGGGTATCCTATAATTCACCCCTCCACTTT; CDR3: CSASPAGVSYNSPLHF
V: TRBV5-1; J: TRBJ1-2; D: NA; size: NA; DNA: TGCGCCAGCAGCTTAGACAGCTACTATGGCTACACCTTC; CDR3: CASSLDSYYGYTF
V: TRBV29-1; J: TRBJ1-1; D: NA; size: NA; DNA: TGCAGCGTCCCCTCCCAGGCGACGAACACTGAAGCTTTCTTT; CDR3: CSVPSQATNTEAFF
V: TRBV3-1/TRBV3-2; J: TRBJ1-2; D: NA; size: NA; DNA: TGTGCCAGCAGCCAAGATTGGGCGGGGGGCAGTTATGGCTACACCTTC; CDR3: CASSQDWAGGSYGYTF
V: TRBV19; J: TRBJ2-1; D: TRBD2; size: NA; DNA: TGTGCCACCTCCCCTCTAGCGGCCAATGAGCAGTTCTTC; CDR3: CATSPLAANEQFF
V: TRBV5-1; J: TRBJ1-3; D: NA; size: few; DNA: TGCGCCAGCAGCTTGGACGGGTTGGGAAACACCATATATTTT; CDR3: CASSLDGLGNTIYF
V: TRBV13; J: TRBJ2-3; D: NA; size: NA; DNA: TGTGCCAGCAGCGAGGCCAGGGGTGGCACAGATACGCAGTATTTT; CDR3: CASSEARGGTDTQYF
V: TRBV7-2; J: TRBJ1-1; D: NA; size: NA; DNA: TGTGCCAGCAGCCTAAGTTGGCGGGTGACTGAAGCTTTCTTT; CDR3: CASSLSWRVTEAFF
V: TRBV24-1; J: TRBJ1-2; D: NA; size: once; DNA: TGTGCCACCAGTGATTTATCAGGGTCGGGCGGCTACACCTTC; CDR3: CATSDLSGSGGYTF
V: TRBV9; J: TRBJ1-6; D: TRBD1; size: NA; DNA: TGTGCCAGCAGCCCGGGACAGAGAACAAATTCACCCCTCCACTTT; CDR3: CASSPGQRTNSPLHF
V: TRBV6-5; J: TRBJ2-2; D: NA; size: NA; DNA: TGTGCCAGCAACCCGGGATCAGTCAACACCGGGGAGCTGTTTTTT; CDR3: CASNPGSVNTGELFF
V: TRBV20-1; J: TRBJ2-1; D: TRBD2; size: NA; DNA: TGCAGTGCTAGTCTGCTAGCGGGAGGGAAATACAATGAGCAGTTCTTC; CDR3: CSASLLAGGKYNEQFF
V: TRBV2; J: TRBJ1-1; D: TRBD1; size: once; DNA: TGTGCCAGTCGGACAGGGCTTGGGACTGAAGCTTTCTTT; CDR3: CASRTGLGTEAFF
V: TRBV19; J: TRBJ1-4; D: TRBD1; size: NA; DNA: TGTGCCAGTAGTCTAGGGGACAGGTCGCAAAAACTGTTTTTT; CDR3: CASSLGDRSQKLFF
V: TRBV3-1/TRBV3-2; J: TRBJ1-6; D: NA; size: NA; DNA: TGTGCCAGCAGCCCCACAGGGAGTAATTCACCCCTCCACTTT; CDR3: CASSPTGSNSPLHF
V: TRBV18; J: TRBJ1-6; D: TRBD1; size: NA; DNA: TGTGCCAGCTCACCATCGACAGGGCGTAATTCACCCCTCCACTTT; CDR3: CASSPSTGRNSPLHF
V: TRBV19; J: TRBJ2-1; D: NA; size: few; DNA: TGTGCCAGTAGTCGGGACTCCTCGGGGTACAATGAGCAGTTCTTC; CDR3: CASSRDSSGYNEQFF
V: TRBV7-2; J: TRBJ2-2; D: NA; size: NA; DNA: TGTGCCAGCAGCTTTACAGTAGCGGCCAAGAACACCGGGGAGCTGTTTTTT; CDR3: CASSFTVAAKNTGELFF
V: TRBV12-3/TRBV12-4; J: TRBJ2-7; D: NA; size: NA; DNA: TGTGCCAGCAGTTTTCGTCCCCACTACGAGCAGTACTTC; CDR3: CASSFRPHYEQYF
V: TRBV27; J: TRBJ1-2; D: TRBD1; size: NA; DNA: TGTGCCAGCCCGACAGGGAAAATTTATGGCTACACCTTC; CDR3: CASPTGKIYGYTF
V: TRBV6-4; J: TRBJ2-5; D: NA; size: NA; DNA: TGTGCCAGCAGTCACGGATTCCAAGAGACCCAGTACTTC; CDR3: CASSHGFQETQYF
V: TRBV11-2; J: TRBJ1-2; D: NA; size: NA; DNA: TGTGCCAGCAGCTTAGATCCTATGGGGAGTAACTATGGCTACACCTTC; CDR3: CASSLDPMGSNYGYTF
V: TRBV28; J: TRBJ2-3; D: TRBD2; size: NA; DNA: TGTGCCAGCAGTTTAACCCATGGCGGGAGGGCAATGGCAGATACGCAGTATTTT; CDR3: CASSLTHGGRAMADTQYF
V: TRBV6-2/TRBV6-3; J: TRBJ1-5; D: NA; size: NA; DNA: TGTGCCAGCAGTTTTAGCAGGGCAGCGTCTCATCAGCCCCAGCATTTT; CDR3: CASSFSRAASHQPQHF
V: TRBV4-2; J: TRBJ1-6; D: NA; size: NA; DNA: TGTGCCAGCAGCCAAGGGACGGATTCACCCCTCCACTTT; CDR3: CASSQGTDSPLHF
V: TRBV4-2; J: TRBJ1-4; D: NA; size: NA; DNA: TGTGCCAGCAGCCAAGAACAGACGGGCCTGTTTTTT; CDR3: CASSQEQTGLFF
V: TRBV19; J: TRBJ1-1; D: NA; size: NA; DNA: TGTGCCAGTAGTATGAATATCCGGCAGATGAACACTGAAGCTTTCTTT; CDR3: CASSMNIRQMNTEAFF
V: TRBV6-6; J: TRBJ1-2; D: NA; size: NA; DNA: TGTGCCAGCAGTTACTCCCCGGGCAGGGACGGCTACACCTTC; CDR3: CASSYSPGRDGYTF
V: TRBV5-1; J: TRBJ2-3; D: NA; size: NA; DNA: TGCGCCAGCAGCTTGGCCGCGGGTGCAGATACGCAGTATTTT; CDR3: CASSLAAGADTQYF
V: TRBV28; J: TRBJ1-1; D: NA; size: NA; DNA: TGTGCCAGCAGGCGCATATCCACTGAAGCTTTCTTT; CDR3: CASRRISTEAFF
V: TRBV18; J: TRBJ1-3; D: NA; size: once; DNA: TGTGCCAGCTCACCATCTTCGACGGACTCTGGAAACACCATATATTTT; CDR3: CASSPSSTDSGNTIYF
V: TRBV28; J: TRBJ2-1; D: NA; size: NA; DNA: TGTGCCAGCAGGGCGGGGATCCGGGACAACTCCTACAATGAGCAGTTCTTC; CDR3: CASRAGIRDNSYNEQFF
V: TRBV7-9; J: TRBJ2-5; D: NA; size: NA; DNA: TGTGCCAGCAGCTTGGCTTGGGACACCCACCAAGAGACCCAGTACTTC; CDR3: CASSLAWDTHQETQYF
V: TRBV29-1; J: TRBJ2-2; D: NA; size: once; DNA: TGCAGCGTTGTTTTTCAGTACACCGGGGAGCTGTTTTTT; CDR3: CSVVFQYTGELFF
V: TRBV7-8; J: TRBJ1-3; D: TRBD1; size: NA; DNA: TGTGCCAGCAGCTTAGGACAACAGGGGGCTGGAAACACCATATATTTT; CDR3: CASSLGQQGAGNTIYF
V: TRBV9; J: TRBJ2-3; D: NA; size: NA; DNA: TGTGCCAGCAGCGTAGGGTCGAATAGCGGCACAGATACGCAGTATTTT; CDR3: CASSVGSNSGTDTQYF
V: TRBV6-6; J: TRBJ1-2; D: NA; size: NA; DNA: TGTGCCAGTTCGGAGGGGGGAGACTATGGCTACACCTTC; CDR3: CASSEGGDYGYTF
V: TRBV9; J: TRBJ1-1; D: TRBD1; size: NA; DNA: TGTGCCAGCAGCAAAGGACAGGGAGGCACTGAAGCTTTCTTT; CDR3: CASSKGQGGTEAFF
V: TRBV3-1/TRBV3-2; J: TRBJ1-1; D: TRBD1; size: NA; DNA: TGTGCCAGCAGCCAGACCGGGACAGGGGACACTGAAGCTTTCTTT; CDR3: CASSQTGTGDTEAFF
V: TRBV6-5; J: TRBJ2-7; D: TRBD2; size: NA; DNA: TGTGCCAGCAGAGCGGGGGTCACAACTTCCTACGAGCAGTACTTC; CDR3: CASRAGVTTSYEQYF
V: TRBV4-2; J: TRBJ2-3; D: NA; size: NA; DNA: TGTGCCAGCGGCGGGGAACCGCGCACAGATACGCAGTATTTT; CDR3: CASGGEPRTDTQYF
V: TRBV24-1; J: TRBJ1-2; D: NA; size: once; DNA: TGTGCCACCAGCCCTTCGCCGGGAGGGGATAACTATGGCTACACCTTC; CDR3: CATSPSPGGDNYGYTF
V: TRBV14; J: TRBJ1-6; D: TRBD1; size: NA; DNA: TGTGCCAGCAGCCAAGATCGACACCCCGGGACAGAAAATTCACCCCTCCACTTT; CDR3: CASSQDRHPGTENSPLHF
V: TRBV5-6; J: TRBJ2-2; D: TRBD2; size: NA; DNA: TGTGCCAGCAGCTCCAGACTAGCGGGATTGGAGCTGTTTTTT; CDR3: CASSSRLAGLELFF
V: TRBV28; J: TRBJ1-2; D: NA; size: once; DNA: TGTGCCAGCAGTCCCGGTGGGGGGGCGTTTGGCTACACCTTC; CDR3: CASSPGGGAFGYTF
V: TRBV2; J: TRBJ2-2; D: NA; size: NA; DNA: TGTGCCAGCAGAGGGGACGCGAACACCGGGGAGCTGTTTTTT; CDR3: CASRGDANTGELFF
V: TRBV19; J: TRBJ1-1; D: TRBD1; size: NA; DNA: TGTGCCAGTAGTATACGGGGGACAGTTGGAAGCGGAAACACTGAAGCTTTCTTT; CDR3: CASSIRGTVGSGNTEAFF
V: TRBV7-2; J: TRBJ1-1; D: NA; size: NA; DNA: TGTGCCAGCAGCTTAGTAGCAGGGCTGAACACTGAAGCTTTCTTT; CDR3: CASSLVAGLNTEAFF
V: TRBV7-6; J: TRBJ2-1; D: NA; size: NA; DNA: TGTGCCAGCAGCCCCCGACGGTACAATGAGCAGTTCTTC; CDR3: CASSPRRYNEQFF
V: TRBV19; J: TRBJ2-5; D: NA; size: NA; DNA: TGTGCCAGTAGTATAGGGGCGGGGTCCCACCCGTCAATTCAAGAGACCCAGTACTTC; CDR3: CASSIGAGSHPSIQETQYF
V: TRBV10-3; J: TRBJ1-2; D: NA; size: once; DNA: TGTGCCAGCGGACAGTCTAACTATGGCTACACCTTC; CDR3: CASGQSNYGYTF
V: TRBV3-1/TRBV3-2; J: TRBJ1-5; D: NA; size: NA; DNA: TGTGCCAGCAGCCAAGGACTTCAGCCCCAGCATTTT; CDR3: CASSQGLQPQHF
V: TRBV14; J: TRBJ2-3; D: NA; size: once; DNA: TGTGCCAGCAGGCACAGGGCCACAGATACGCAGTATTTT; CDR3: CASRHRATDTQYF